The following is a T cell receptor (beta chain) sequence with its context. The sample is drawn from a study of blood T cell repertoires in COVID-19. Study background: The United States, Italy and Spain provided the acute and convalescent COVID-19 samples. Sources were T cells, B-cell-depleted T cells, or PBMCs; the material itself was cDNA or gDNA.

The CDR3 totals 13 residues. V was shortened by 3 bases and J by 0 bases, with 2 bases between the two germline ends. As processed by the authors: Scientists estimated how many nucleated cells there were by amplifying reference gene primers. Using immunoSEQ multiplex PCR, the repertoire was profiled, and TCRdb retains in-frame clones only, with some absent. V and J calls and clone size are given by that table; D and trimming were obtained from the DNA. The sample consists of around 200,000 clones, roughly 80% of them appearing once. Sequenced material: peripheral blood. This chain joins TRBV12-3 or TRBV12-4 and TRBJ1-4; D remains unclear. This TCR derives from a woman in her 50s with acute or convalescent COVID-19. In nucleotides, the CDR3 is TGTGCCAGCAGTTTCACAACTAATGAAAAACTGTTTTTT. It yields the protein CASSFTTNEKLFF.